This T cell receptor (beta chain) was retrieved from a study of cytomegalovirus exposure and HLA in healthy donors. Study details: Sequencing of about 179 million T cells in an earlier analysis found roughly 120 million unique TCR beta sequences. Within an early data release were about 85 million unique TCRs drawn from HLA-typed donors. Study-wide results and caveats: Trimming of TCR beta V- and J-genes showed a link, identified in a later analysis, to a missense DCLRE1C variant.

The CDR3 loop spans 11 amino acids. Germline loops: CDR1 SNHLY, CDR2 FYNNEI. Trimming stripped 4 bases from V and 5 bases from J, with 6 bases between. Both 60 Vbeta primers and 13 Jbeta primers went into the PCR. Sequenced by immunoSEQ multiplex PCR; TCRdb stores in-frame clones only, minus some. The sample includes approximately 150,000 clones, 70% to 85% of them seen just once. As to this clone: Its antigen is undetermined.

The sequencing sample was made of PBMCs. This chain uses TRBV2 with TRBJ2-7; no reliable D call. The TCR sequence derives from a woman aged 55-70 years in good health and CMV-seropositive. The CDR3 is CASSGTDEQYF. The CDR3 region has the DNA TGTGCCAGCAGTGGAACGGACGAGCAGTACTTC.